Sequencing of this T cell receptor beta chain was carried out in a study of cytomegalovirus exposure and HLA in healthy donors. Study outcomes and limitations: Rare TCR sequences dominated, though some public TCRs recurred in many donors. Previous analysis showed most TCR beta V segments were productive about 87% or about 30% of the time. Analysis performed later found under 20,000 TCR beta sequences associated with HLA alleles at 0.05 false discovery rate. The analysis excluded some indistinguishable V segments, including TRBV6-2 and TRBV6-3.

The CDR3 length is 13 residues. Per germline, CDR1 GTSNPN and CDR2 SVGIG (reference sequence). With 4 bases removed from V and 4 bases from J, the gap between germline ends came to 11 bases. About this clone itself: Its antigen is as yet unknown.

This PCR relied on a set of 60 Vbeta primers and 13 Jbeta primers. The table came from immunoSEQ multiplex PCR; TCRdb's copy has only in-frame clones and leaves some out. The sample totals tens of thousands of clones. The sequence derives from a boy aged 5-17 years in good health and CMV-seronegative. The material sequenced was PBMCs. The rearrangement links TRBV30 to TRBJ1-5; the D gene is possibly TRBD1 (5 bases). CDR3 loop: CAWNPGPNQPQHF. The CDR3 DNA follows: TGTGCCTGGAATCCAGGGCCAAATCAGCCCCAGCATTTT. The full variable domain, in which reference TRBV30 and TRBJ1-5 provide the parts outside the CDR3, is SQTIHQWPATLVQPVGSPLSLECTVEGTSNPNLYWYRQAAGRGLQLLFYSVGIGQISSEVPQNLSASRPQDRQFILSSKKLLLSDSGFYLCAWNPGPNQPQHFGDGTRLSIL.